This section outlines one TCR beta chain sequence together with its context. This specimen comes from a study of early stage breast cancer tumors. Study information: Of about 17 invasive breast tumors, approximately 11 were hormone receptor-positive, HER2-negative.

The CDR3 extends over 16 amino acids. Per germline, CDR1 SGHKS and CDR2 YYEKEE (reference sequence). V was clipped by 0 bases and J by 1 base, with 11 bases between them. The data were produced by immunoSEQ multiplex PCR, yet TCRdb's version contains in-frame clones alone and is incomplete. The repertoire has approximately 70,000 clones, 80% of them found once; the top ten carry approximately 4.5%. Sequencing input: blood. The chain has TRBV5-5 and TRBJ2-1; D is undetermined. This clonotype originated in a person between 35 and 49 years old with breast cancer. The CDR3 reads CASSLERRVSYNEQFF. The CDR3 DNA reads TGTGCCAGCAGCTTGGAACGGAGAGTTTCCTACAATGAGCAGTTCTTC. Supplemented by reference TRBV5-5 and TRBJ2-1, the full variable domain reads DAGVTQSPTHLIKTRGQQVTLRCSPISGHKSVSWYQQVLGQGPQFIFQYYEKEERGRGNFPDRFSARQFPNYSSELNVNALLLGDSALYLCASSLERRVSYNEQFFGPGTRLTVL.